The clone carrying this T cell receptor beta chain was counted between two and nine times. What it binds is not known. CDR3 size: 14 residues. Germline V lookup: CDR1 PRHDT, CDR2 FYEKMQ (reference sequence). J lost 2 bases, V lost 5 bases, and 2 bases had no gene match. The sequencing template was cDNA reverse transcribed from extracted RNA. The assay was immunoSEQ multiplex PCR, and TCRdb's table has in-frame clones only and misses some. Altogether over 150,000 clones are present, about 53% being singletons, with the ten largest covering 10% to 11%. The data were taken from a study of CD8+ T cells in alopecia areata. Looking at the study overall: Oral tofacitinib (5 to 10 mg twice daily) was administered to treated patients. Study conclusions and caveats: In scalp and blood during tofacitinib, many expanded lesional clones persisted. Significant decreases in scalp clonality and expanded CD8+ clones followed tofacitinib treatment.

The treatment: oral pan-JAK inhibitor, 5-10 mg twice daily. Both peripheral blood and punch biopsies of lesional scalp skin were obtained from patients who had alopecia areata. The starting material was CD8+ T cells sorted from blood, obtained at week 24, from a patient treated with tofacitinib. The chain combines TRBV13 with TRBJ1-5; 8 bases are a match to TRBD1. The sequence was obtained from a human donor with alopecia areata. The CDR3 DNA sequence: TGTGCCAGCAGCCCGGGACAGGGCAATCAGCCCCAGCATTTT. Translated: CASSPGQGNQPQHF.